This T cell receptor (beta chain) emerged from a study of T cell responses to AZD1222 COVID-19 vaccine. Study-wide context: Second doses were pooled across both intervals (about 4 or about 12 weeks).

Sequencing used immunoSEQ multiplex PCR; TCRdb keeps in-frame clones, though not all of them. The data show 25,000 to 35,000 clones, approximately 91% seen once. CDR1 is MNHNY, CDR2 SVGAGI, per germline (reference sequence). Losses at the gene ends were 5 bases for V and 3 bases for J; bases not matched to a gene: 9. This CDR3 has 15 residues. Remarks on this clone: Its antigen is not known.

Study-level points and caveats: Regions 160-218 and 743-854 held dominance among vaccine-associated CD4 TCRs, which spanned spike. Vaccination with two AZD1222 doses was followed by a rise in Spike-specific TCR breadth and depth. Females made up more of the donors, who were largely white British, and clonal diversity may have come out too low.

This TCR was sampled from an adult in good health. This rearrangement joins TRBV6-6 to TRBJ1-1, with 7 bases matching TRBD1. This material consisted of peripheral blood, taken on day 0 of AZD1222 vaccination. CDR3 sequence: CASSPPGGEYTEAFF. The CDR3 DNA follows: TGTGCCAGCAGTCCCCCAGGGGGGGAATACACTGAAGCTTTCTTT.